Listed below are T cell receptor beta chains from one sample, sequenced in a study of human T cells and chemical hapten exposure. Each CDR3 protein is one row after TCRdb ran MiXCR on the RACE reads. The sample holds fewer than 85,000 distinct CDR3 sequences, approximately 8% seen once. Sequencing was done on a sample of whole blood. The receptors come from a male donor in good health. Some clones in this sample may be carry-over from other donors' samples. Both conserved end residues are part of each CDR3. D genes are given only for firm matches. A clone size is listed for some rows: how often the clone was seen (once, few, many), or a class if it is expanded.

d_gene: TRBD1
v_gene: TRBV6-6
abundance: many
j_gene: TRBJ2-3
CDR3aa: CASSYSILGQGTISTDTQYF
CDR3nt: TGTGCCAGCAGTTACTCGATATTGGGACAGGGGACCATTAGCACAGATACGCAGTATTTT

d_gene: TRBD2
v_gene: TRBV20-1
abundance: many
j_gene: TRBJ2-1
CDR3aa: CSARELAGSNEQFF
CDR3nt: TGCAGTGCTAGAGAACTAGCGGGATCCAATGAGCAGTTCTTC

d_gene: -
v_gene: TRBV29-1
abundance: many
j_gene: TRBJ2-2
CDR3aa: CSVWDPGELFF
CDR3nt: TGCAGCGTTTGGGACCCCGGGGAGCTGTTTTTT

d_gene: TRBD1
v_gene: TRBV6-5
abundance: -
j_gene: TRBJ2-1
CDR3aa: CASSYGGQDGDEQFF
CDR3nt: TGTGCCAGCAGTTACGGGGGACAGGATGGGGATGAGCAGTTCTTC

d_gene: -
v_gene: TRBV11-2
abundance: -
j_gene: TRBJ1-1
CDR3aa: CASSIPMGGGEAFF
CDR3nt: TGTGCCAGCAGCATCCCTATGGGGGGCGGTGAAGCTTTCTTT

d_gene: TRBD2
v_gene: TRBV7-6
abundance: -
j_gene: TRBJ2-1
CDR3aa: CASSLGGLAGNNEQFF
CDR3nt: TGTGCCAGCAGCTTAGGAGGACTAGCGGGCAACAATGAGCAGTTCTTC

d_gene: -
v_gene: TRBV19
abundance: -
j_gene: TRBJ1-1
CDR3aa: CASSARRGTEAFF
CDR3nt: TGTGCCAGTAGTGCTCGGAGGGGCACTGAAGCTTTCTTT

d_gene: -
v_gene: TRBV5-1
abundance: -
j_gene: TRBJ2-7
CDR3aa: CASSPPGAYEQYF
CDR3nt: TGCGCCAGCAGTCCCCCGGGAGCCTACGAGCAGTACTTC

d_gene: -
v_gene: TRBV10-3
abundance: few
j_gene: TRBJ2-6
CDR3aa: CAGQPGQDGSGANVLTF
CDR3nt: TGTGCCGGCCAGCCGGGACAAGACGGTTCTGGGGCCAACGTCCTGACTTTC

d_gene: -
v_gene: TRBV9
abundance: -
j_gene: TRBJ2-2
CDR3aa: CASSRDLNTGELFF
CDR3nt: TGTGCCAGCAGCAGGGACTTAAACACCGGGGAGCTGTTTTTT

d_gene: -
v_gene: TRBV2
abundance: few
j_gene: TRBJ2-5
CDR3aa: CASSEQGPQETQYF
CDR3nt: TGTGCCAGCAGTGAGCAGGGGCCCCAAGAGACCCAGTACTTC

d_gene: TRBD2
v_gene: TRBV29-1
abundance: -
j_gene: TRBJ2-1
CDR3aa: CSVTSGRAINFYNEQFF
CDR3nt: TGCAGCGTTACTAGCGGGAGGGCCATAAATTTCTACAATGAGCAGTTCTTC

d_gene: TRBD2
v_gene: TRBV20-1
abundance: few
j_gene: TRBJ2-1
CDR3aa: CSARQLREAVYNEQFF
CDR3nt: TGCAGTGCTAGACAACTCCGGGAGGCCGTCTACAATGAGCAGTTCTTC

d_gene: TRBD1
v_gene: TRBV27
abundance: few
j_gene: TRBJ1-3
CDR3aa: CASSLYRPRTGRSGNTIYF
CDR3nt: TGTGCCAGCAGTTTATACCGTCCCCGGACAGGGAGATCCGGAAACACCATATATTTT

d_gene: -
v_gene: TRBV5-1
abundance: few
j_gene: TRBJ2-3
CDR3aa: CASSFREFTDTQYF
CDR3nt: TGCGCCAGCAGCTTTAGGGAGTTCACAGATACGCAGTATTTT

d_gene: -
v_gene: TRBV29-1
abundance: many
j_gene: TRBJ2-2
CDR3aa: CSVGSIGELFF
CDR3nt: TGCAGCGTTGGGAGCATCGGGGAGCTGTTTTTT

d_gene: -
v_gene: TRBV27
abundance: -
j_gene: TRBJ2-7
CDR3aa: CASTEPTMGEQYF
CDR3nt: TGTGCCAGCACTGAACCGACCATGGGGGAGCAGTACTTC

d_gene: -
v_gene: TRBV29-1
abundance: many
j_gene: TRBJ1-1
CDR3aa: CSVELPGKNTEAFF
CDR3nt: TGCAGCGTTGAGTTGCCAGGGAAGAACACTGAAGCTTTCTTT

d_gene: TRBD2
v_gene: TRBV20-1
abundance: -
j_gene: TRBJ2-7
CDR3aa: CSARTLAAHYEQYF
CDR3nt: TGCAGTGCTCGTACACTAGCGGCCCACTACGAGCAGTACTTC

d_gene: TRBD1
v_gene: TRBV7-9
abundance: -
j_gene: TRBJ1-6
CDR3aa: CASSLGDRGRNSPLHF
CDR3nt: TGTGCCAGCAGCTTAGGAGACAGGGGGAGGAATTCACCCCTCCACTTT

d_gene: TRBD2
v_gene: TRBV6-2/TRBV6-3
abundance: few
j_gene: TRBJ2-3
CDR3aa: CASSKPGLAADTQYF
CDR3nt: TGTGCCAGCAGTAAACCGGGACTAGCCGCAGATACGCAGTATTTT

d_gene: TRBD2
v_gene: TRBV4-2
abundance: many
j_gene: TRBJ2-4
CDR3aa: CASSQDRTSGGPKNIQYF
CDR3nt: TGTGCCAGCAGCCAAGATCGGACTAGCGGGGGCCCCAAAAACATTCAGTACTTC

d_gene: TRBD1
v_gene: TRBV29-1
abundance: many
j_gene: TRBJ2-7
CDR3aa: CSVGQGDTYEQYF
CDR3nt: TGCAGCGTAGGACAGGGGGACACCTACGAGCAGTACTTC

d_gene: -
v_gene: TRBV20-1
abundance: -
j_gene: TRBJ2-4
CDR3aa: CSAKGSLAKNIQYF
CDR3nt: TGCAGTGCGAAGGGGTCTCTAGCCAAAAACATTCAGTACTTC

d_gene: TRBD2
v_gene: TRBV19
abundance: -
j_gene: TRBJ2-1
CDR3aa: CASSTGLAGESYNEQFF
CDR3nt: TGTGCCAGTAGTACGGGACTAGCGGGAGAGAGCTACAATGAGCAGTTCTTC

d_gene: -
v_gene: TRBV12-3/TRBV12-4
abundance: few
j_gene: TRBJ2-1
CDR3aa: CASSTSWDEQFF
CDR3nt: TGTGCCAGCAGCACCAGTTGGGATGAGCAGTTCTTC

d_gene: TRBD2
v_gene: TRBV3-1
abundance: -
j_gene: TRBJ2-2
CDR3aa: CASSPLLARNTGELFF
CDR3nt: TGTGCCAGCAGCCCCCTACTAGCGCGGAACACCGGGGAGCTGTTTTTT

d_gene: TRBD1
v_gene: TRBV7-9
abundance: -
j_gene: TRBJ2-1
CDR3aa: CASSTPGQGAGEQFF
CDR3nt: TGTGCCAGCAGCACACCGGGACAGGGGGCGGGTGAGCAGTTCTTC

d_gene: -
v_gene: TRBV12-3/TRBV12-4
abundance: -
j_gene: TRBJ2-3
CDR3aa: CASSPTSTDTQYF
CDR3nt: TGTGCCAGCAGTCCGACGAGCACAGATACGCAGTATTTT